The T cell receptor beta chain described here comes from a study of shared T cell receptors in the human thymus. Only in-frame clones appear in the TCRdb table, and some are missing; sequencing was by immunoSEQ multiplex PCR. The sample yields about 660,000 clones, approximately 88% seen once. This clone showed up just once. The CDR3 runs 13 residues. The germline gives CDR1 SGHVS, CDR2 FNYEAQ. V was pared by 5 bases and J by 3 bases, with 3 bases of the junction left unmatched. This same sample was also taken into another study, of human thymus T cells. This second study says: Serving as donors were healthy Finnish infants, each of whom was having open corrective surgery for congenital heart defects. Corrective cardiac operations yielded the resected thymus tissue. Thymic and blood repertoires seemed to show skewed V and J gene use. Related studies noted strongly shared thymic repertoires across unrelated people.

The sequencing sample was made of thymocytes. This clonotype originated in a boy under two years old with a congenital heart defect. The chain uses TRBV7-6 and TRBJ2-7; 8 positions match TRBD2. CDR3 amino acids: CASSPAGDYEQYF. The DNA of the CDR3 is TGTGCCAGCAGCCCAGCGGGGGACTACGAGCAGTACTTC.